The 26 T cell receptor beta chains below were found in one sample sequenced in a study of shared clonotypes between healthy human individuals. Measured with immunoSEQ multiplex PCR; TCRdb has only the in-frame clones, and not every one. The sample has 2.3 million or so clones; approximately 93% are singletons. The sequencing sample was made of naive CD4+ T cells from PBMCs. As for subset: CD45RA+ positively selected. All receptors derive from a man in his late teens or twenties in good health. Some clones in this sample may be carry-over from other donors' samples.

V and J are TRBV15 and TRBJ1-4; a weak D match, TRBD1 (5 bases). Per the germline V gene, CDR1 is LNHNV and CDR2 is YYDKDF (reference sequence). Trimming cost V 5 bases and J 5 bases, with 18 bases left between them. CDR3 length equals 16 residues. The CDR3 region is CATSFRPGRSNEKLFF. CDR3 DNA: TGTGCCACCAGCTTCCGCCCGGGACGGTCGAATGAAAAACTGTTTTTT.

This chain joins TRBV6-1 and TRBJ2-1; possibly TRBD2 for D (6 bases). Trimming stripped 7 bases from V and 3 bases from J, with 16 bases between. The CDR3 has 15 amino acids. In germline, CDR1 is MNHNS, CDR2 SASEGT. The CDR3 DNA reads as TGTGCCAGCACCACCGGGACTGGACACTACAATGAGCAGTTCTTC. Its translation: CASTTGTGHYNEQFF.

This chain uses TRBV5-5 with TRBJ2-7; D gene ambiguous. CDR3 length equals 13 residues. V was shortened by 4 bases and J by 4 bases, with 12 bases between the two germline ends. The V gene's germline CDR1 is SGHKS and CDR2 YYEKEE (reference sequence). CDR3 protein: CASSRGTPYEQYF. The CDR3 coding sequence is TGTGCCAGCAGCCGAGGTACACCATACGAGCAGTACTTC.

This sequence joins TRBV28 and TRBJ2-7; D is unresolved. The CDR3 covers 11 residues. CDR1 MDHEN and CDR2 SYDVKM come from the germline V gene. V lost 6 bases and J 4 bases, leaving 7 bases between the germline ends. CDR3 in amino acids: CASRTEYEQYF. In DNA form, the CDR3 reads TGTGCCAGCAGGACCGAGTACGAGCAGTACTTC. The full variable domain, its missing parts supplied by reference TRBV28 and TRBJ2-7, is DVKVTQSSRYLVKRTGEKVFLECVQDMDHENMFWYRQDPGLGLRLIYFSYDVKMKEKGDIPEGYSVSREKKERFSLILESASTNQTSMYLCASRTEYEQYFGPGTRLTVT.

The table lists this clone with a count of one. CDR3 amino acids: CASSPGTGTNYGYTF. As DNA, the CDR3 is TGTGCCAGCAGTCCCGGGACAGGGACCAACTATGGCTACACCTTC. The chain has TRBV6-5 and TRBJ1-2, with 9 bases that match TRBD1. This CDR3 contains 15 residues. V gave up 5 bases and J gave up 2 bases; unmatched junction bases: 6. CDR1 is MNHEY, CDR2 SVGAGI, per germline.

This sequence joins TRBV12-5 and TRBJ1-6, with 8 bases matching TRBD1. CDR3 length equals 14 residues. Trimming at V came to 7 bases and at J to 8 bases, leaving 7 bases not matched to a gene. Germline loops: CDR1 LGHNT, CDR2 FRNRAP. CDR3 loop: CASAPDRVDSPLHF. CDR3 bases: TGTGCTAGTGCACCGGACAGGGTCGATTCACCCCTCCACTTT.

A single count supports this clone. V usage is TRBV11-2 and J usage is TRBJ1-1, with D tentatively TRBD1 (6 bases). This CDR3 has 13 residues. V was pared by 3 bases and J by 5 bases, with 10 bases between. Germline CDR1 SGHAT, CDR2 FQNNGV. The CDR3 nucleotides are TGTGCCAGCAGCTTCTGGGACACGACTGAAGCTTTCTTT. It yields the protein CASSFWDTTEAFF.

This rearrangement joins TRBV28 to TRBJ2-6, with D maybe TRBD2 (5 bases). Looked up from germline, CDR1 is MDHEN and CDR2 is SYDVKM. Trimming took 3 bases from V and 0 from J, leaving 12 bases between them. CDR3 length: 17 residues. CDR3: CASSFPSPSSGANVLTF. In nucleotides, the CDR3 is TGTGCCAGCAGTTTCCCTAGCCCAAGCTCTGGGGCCAACGTCCTGACTTTC.

The V call is TRBV5-5, the J call TRBJ2-1; no clear D. This CDR3 comprises 16 residues. Germline V lookup: CDR1 SGHKS, CDR2 YYEKEE (reference sequence). Deletions cut 3 bases from V and 5 bases from J, with 18 bases between. CDR3 nucleotide sequence: TGTGCCAGCAGCTCCGGGTTCCTACAGAGCCACAATGAGCAGTTCTTC. It translates to CASSSGFLQSHNEQFF.

The chain recombines TRBV7-2 with TRBJ1-3; D gene ambiguous. V gave up 11 bases and J gave up 1 base, with 12 bases separating them. Germline CDR1 is SGHTA and CDR2 is FQGNSA. There are 13 residues in the CDR3. CDR3 sequence (DNA): TGTGCCTCTGCCTCCGATTCTGGAAACACCATATATTTT. Protein: CASASDSGNTIYF. Drawing the rest from reference TRBV7-2 and TRBJ1-3, the complete variable domain is GAGVSQSPSNKVTEKGKDVELRCDPISGHTALYWYRQSLGQGLEFLIYFQGNSAPDKSGLPSDRFSAERTGGSVSTLTIQRTQQEDSAVYLCASASDSGNTIYFGEGSWLTVV.

This clone was seen more than once but under ten times. This chain links TRBV5-1 with TRBJ1-2, with D possibly being TRBD1 (5 bases). V lost 1 base and J lost 4, with 11 bases in between. The CDR3 loop spans 14 amino acids. Germline CDR1 SGHRS, CDR2 YFSETQ. For the CDR3, the DNA is TGCGCCAGCAGCTTGCAGGGAACACTCTATGGCTACACCTTC. Its protein is CASSLQGTLYGYTF. The full variable domain, in which reference TRBV5-1 and TRBJ1-2 provide the parts outside the CDR3, is KAGVTQTPRYLIKTRGQQVTLSCSPISGHRSVSWYQQTPGQGLQFLFEYFSETQRNKGNFPGRFSGRQFSNSRSEMNVSTLELGDSALYLCASSLQGTLYGYTFGSGTRLTVV.

The rearrangement links TRBV4-3 to TRBJ1-1; D may be TRBD1 (5 bases). The CDR3 is made up of 14 amino acids. Trimming removed 1 base from V and 5 bases from J, with 11 bases in between. Germline V gene data show CDR1 as LGHNA and CDR2 as YSLEER. Here the CDR3 DNA reads TGCGCCAGCAGCCAAGGGGGGGGGTTGACTGAAGCTTTCTTT. Its protein is CASSQGGGLTEAFF.

V is TRBV5-1 and J is TRBJ1-1, with a weak D call TRBD1 (5 bases). Trimming cost V 1 base and J 1 base, with 11 bases left between them. The germline gives CDR1 SGHRS, CDR2 YFSETQ. This CDR3 has 15 amino acids. The CDR3 spells CASSLTAGTNTEAFF. CDR3 nucleotide sequence: TGCGCCAGCAGCTTGACCGCAGGGACGAACACTGAAGCTTTCTTT.

With regard to this clone: The junction departs from germline at one end; a sequencing error may be responsible. The rearrangement links TRBV7-2 to TRBJ1-2; 7 bases are a match to TRBD1. In germline, CDR1 is SGHTA, CDR2 FQGNSA. The length of the CDR3 is 11 residues. CDR3 nucleotide sequence: TGTGCCAGCAGCTTGGACAGGATGTCTTGTTTC. It translates to CASSLDRMSCF.

Regarding this clone: The same CDR3 also results from other DNA sequences found in this sample. This rearrangement joins TRBV6-5 to TRBJ1-1, with no clear D. Germline values: CDR1 MNHEY, CDR2 SVGAGI. The CDR3 is 13 amino acids. Trimming removed 0 bases from V and 5 bases from J, with 7 bases in between. CDR3 nucleotide sequence: TGTGCCAGCAGTTACTCCGATCGAACTGAAGCTTTCTTT. It is translated as CASSYSDRTEAFF.

Comment on this clone: In the same sample, other DNA sequences code for this CDR3. The rearrangement uses TRBV7-2 and TRBJ1-5, with D hard to call. Germline V gene data show CDR1 as SGHTA and CDR2 as FQGNSA. Trimming took off 1 base at V and 5 bases at J, with 9 bases between the two ends. This CDR3 spans 14 amino acids. The CDR3 spells CASSLVRGDQPQHF. DNA for the CDR3: TGTGCCAGCAGCTTAGTTCGCGGTGATCAGCCCCAGCATTTT.

J is TRBJ2-3 and V is TRBV10-1; 13 bases are shared with TRBD2. The CDR3 has 17 residues. Germline-derived CDR1 and CDR2 are WNHNN and SYGVQD (reference sequence). After removal of 5 bases from V and 2 bases from J, the junction contained 7 bases not matched to a gene. The CDR3, as DNA: TGCGCCAGCAGTCGACTAGCGGGAGGATTTAACACAGATACGCAGTATTTT. This translates into CASSRLAGGFNTDTQYF.

The rearrangement joins TRBV6-1 to TRBJ1-5, with a tentative D call TRBD1 (6 bases). The CDR3 extends over 14 amino acids. Germline CDR1 reads MNHNS; CDR2 reads SASEGT. Trimming removed 1 base at V and 7 bases at J, with 11 bases between. CDR3 sequence reads: CASSEEGGSQPQHF. The DNA of the CDR3 is TGTGCCAGCAGTGAAGAGGGGGGCTCCCAGCCCCAGCATTTT.

The V gene is TRBV28, the J gene TRBJ2-3; D gene uncertain. Trimming pared 3 bases from V and 2 bases from J, leaving 24 bases between. The CDR3 covers 19 residues. Germline V lookup: CDR1 MDHEN, CDR2 SYDVKM. CDR3 bases: TGTGCCAGCAGTTTTCCGATAACGTCCAACATGGGGAACACAGATACGCAGTATTTT. Protein: CASSFPITSNMGNTDTQYF.

This rearrangement joins TRBV2 to TRBJ2-2; 13 nucleotides align to TRBD2. This CDR3 has 16 residues. The V gene's germline CDR1 is SNHLY and CDR2 FYNNEI. J gave up 6 bases and V 5 bases, and 6 bases lay outside the gene matches. CDR3 amino acids: CASSLLGLAGPGELFF. The CDR3 DNA reads TGTGCCAGCAGTCTACTGGGACTAGCGGGACCCGGGGAGCTGTTTTTT. Full variable domain (remainder filled in from reference TRBV2 and TRBJ2-2): EPEVTQTPSHQVTQMGQEVILRCVPISNHLYFYWYRQILGQKVEFLVSFYNNEISEKSEIFDDQFSVERPDGSNFTLKIRSTKLEDSAMYFCASSLLGLAGPGELFFGEGSRLTVL.

The chain links TRBV5-1 to TRBJ2-7; 14 nucleotides line up with TRBD2. Trimming took 4 bases from V and 4 from J; bases not matched to a gene: 1. The CDR3 covers 14 residues. Germline V gene data show CDR1 as SGHRS and CDR2 as YFSETQ. For the CDR3, the DNA is TGCGCCAGCAGCCGGACTAGCGGGAGGTACGAGCAGTACTTC. It is translated as CASSRTSGRYEQYF. The variable domain in full, with the rest retrieved from reference TRBV5-1 and TRBJ2-7, is KAGVTQTPRYLIKTRGQQVTLSCSPISGHRSVSWYQQTPGQGLQFLFEYFSETQRNKGNFPGRFSGRQFSNSRSEMNVSTLELGDSALYLCASSRTSGRYEQYFGPGTRLTVT.

For this clone: Different DNA sequences within this sample yield the same CDR3. The chain couples TRBV7-2 to TRBJ2-5, with a weak D call TRBD1 (5 bases). Germline V gene data show CDR1 as SGHTA and CDR2 as FQGNSA. This CDR3 has 15 amino acids. Trimming left V 1 base short and J 1 base short, with 10 bases between. The CDR3 sequence is CASSLGGQGQETQYF. The DNA for the CDR3 is TGTGCCAGCAGCTTAGGTGGGCAGGGCCAAGAGACCCAGTACTTC.

J is TRBJ2-7 and V is TRBV10-3; TRBD2 matches 8 bases. This CDR3 is built from 15 residues. Germline loops: CDR1 ENHRY, CDR2 SYGVKD. The V and J ends lost 2 bases and 2 bases, in that order; junction bases with no gene match: 5. In DNA, the CDR3 is TGTGCCATCAGTGAGAGAAGCGGGGGAACCTACGAGCAGTACTTC. It translates to CAISERSGGTYEQYF.

The J gene is TRBJ2-1, the V gene TRBV5-4; TRBD1 agrees at 7 bases. The germline CDR1 and CDR2 sequences are SGHNT and YYREEE (reference sequence). The junction had 8 bases not matched to a gene; V was cut back by 5 bases and J by 0 bases. CDR3 length: 16 amino acids. For the CDR3, the DNA is TGTGCCAGCAGTAGAGAAGGGGGCATCTCCTACAATGAGCAGTTCTTC. This gives the protein CASSREGGISYNEQFF.

Details on this clone: Within the sample, other DNA sequences also encode this same CDR3. The chain combines TRBV2 with TRBJ2-7, with 9 bases identical to TRBD1. V lost 8 bases to trimming and J lost 3 bases; unmatched junction nucleotides: 2. Per germline, CDR1 SNHLY and CDR2 FYNNEI. The CDR3 extends over 12 amino acids. CDR3 DNA sequence: TGTGCCAGCCGACAGGGGGGCTACGAGCAGTACTTC. Its protein is CASRQGGYEQYF. Full variable domain (outside the CDR3, taken from reference TRBV2 and TRBJ2-7): EPEVTQTPSHQVTQMGQEVILRCVPISNHLYFYWYRQILGQKVEFLVSFYNNEISEKSEIFDDQFSVERPDGSNFTLKIRSTKLEDSAMYFCASRQGGYEQYFGPGTRLTVT.

This clone was recorded once. The rearrangement uses TRBV9 and TRBJ2-3; D call uncertain. V was clipped by 1 base and J by 6 bases, with 12 bases between them. Germline CDR1 and CDR2: SGDLS and YYNGEE. CDR3 length: 14 residues. The CDR3: CASSVSAASDTQYF. CDR3 nucleotide sequence: TGTGCCAGCAGCGTATCTGCAGCCTCTGATACGCAGTATTTT.